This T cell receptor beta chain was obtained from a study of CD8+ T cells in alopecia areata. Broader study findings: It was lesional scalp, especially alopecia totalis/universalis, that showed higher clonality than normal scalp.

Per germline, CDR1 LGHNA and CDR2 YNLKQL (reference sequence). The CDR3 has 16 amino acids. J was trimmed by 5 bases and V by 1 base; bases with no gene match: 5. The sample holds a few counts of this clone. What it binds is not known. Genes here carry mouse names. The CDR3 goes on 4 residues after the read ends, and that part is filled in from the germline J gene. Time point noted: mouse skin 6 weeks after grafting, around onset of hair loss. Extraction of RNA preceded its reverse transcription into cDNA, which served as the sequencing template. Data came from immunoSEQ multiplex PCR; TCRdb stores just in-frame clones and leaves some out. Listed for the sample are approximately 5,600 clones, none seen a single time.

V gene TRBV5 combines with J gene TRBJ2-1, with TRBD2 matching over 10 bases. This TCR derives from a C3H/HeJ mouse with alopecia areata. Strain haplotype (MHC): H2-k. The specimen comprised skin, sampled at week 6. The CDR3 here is CASSQGLGGKDAEQFF. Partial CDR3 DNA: TGTGCCAGCAGCCAAGGACTGGGGGGAAAGGATGCT.